This section outlines one T cell receptor beta chain sequence together with its context. The data were obtained in a study of regulatory T cells in long-lasting Graves disease. Time point indicated: newly diagnosed GD, antithyroid drugs for less than 3 months. The TCR library used RNA extracted from PBMCs. Arm-PCR with iRepertoire HTBI primers amplified the CDR3 regions for these TCR beta libraries. TCRdb recomputed calls from the multiplex PCR reads with MiXCR, one row per CDR3 protein. The sample has 250,000 to 300,000 distinct CDR3 sequences; around 18% are singletons. The CDR3 covers 19 residues. The V segment lost 5 bases and the J segment 5 bases; nucleotides outside the gene matches: 23. The V gene's germline CDR1 is LNHDA and CDR2 SQIVND (reference sequence). The sample was also linked to a second study, of T cells in Graves' hyperthyroidism and ophthalmopathy.

The sample was peripheral blood mononuclear cells (PBMCs), taken at new diagnosis, from a patient treated with antithyroid drugs. V is TRBV19 and J is TRBJ2-5; 7 nucleotides agree with TRBD2. The sequence was collected from a woman aged 25 to 39 with Graves disease. As DNA, the CDR3 is TGTGCCAGTAGTCAGAAGGGGATGTTAGCGGGCGTCCCCCGGGAGACCCAGTACTTC. Translation gives CASSQKGMLAGVPRETQYF.